Listed here are 8 T cell receptor beta chains from one sample, sequenced in a study of a mutant IDH1 vaccine in newly diagnosed glioma. The antigens these receptors bind are not known. Documented time point: week 11, during vaccination. Every vaccination contained 300 ug of the mutant IDH1 20-mer peptide and was paired with topical imiquimod. Clones were read by immunoSEQ multiplex PCR, and TCRdb kept only the in-frame ones, dropping some. The sample includes around 60,000 clones, about 91% seen only once; the top ten take roughly 2.1%. The source was PBMCs, collected from a glioma patient whose treatment included an IDH1 peptide vaccine. All receptors derive from a man aged 40-50 years with glioma.

The V and J genes are TRBV5-1 and TRBJ2-7; 8 nucleotides agree with TRBD1. With 4 bases clipped from V and 6 bases from J, the junction kept 12 bases outside the gene matches. The germline gives CDR1 SGHRS, CDR2 YFSETQ. The CDR3 length is 15 residues. CDR3 loop: CASSRGQGSTGEQYV. In nucleotides, the CDR3 is TGCGCCAGCAGCCGCGGACAGGGTTCGACGGGCGAGCAGTACGTC.

The V and J genes are TRBV7-8 and TRBJ2-1; 8 bases line up with TRBD2. Germline V gene lookup returns CDR1 SGHVS and CDR2 FQNEAQ. This CDR3 is built from 17 residues. The V gene end was trimmed by 5 bases and the J gene end by 0 bases; junction bases not matched to a gene: 9. CDR3 coding DNA: TGTGCCAGCAGCCGGGCCCAGCGGGGGTACTCCTACAATGAGCAGTTCTTC. The encoded protein is CASSRAQRGYSYNEQFF.

In its sample, this clone was seen a few times. This chain uses TRBV29-1 with TRBJ1-1; TRBD1 matches 7 bases. CDR3 size: 13 residues. Looked up from germline, CDR1 is SQVTM and CDR2 is ANQGSEA. With V trimmed by 6 bases and J by 1 base, 5 bases remained unmatched. CDR3 in amino acids: CSVVTGSNTEAFF. DNA for the CDR3: TGCAGCGTGGTGACAGGGTCGAACACTGAAGCTTTCTTT.

This clone was seen just once. CDR3 amino acids: CASSYSIGQDTFEAFF. The CDR3 DNA reads as TGTGCCAGCAGTTACTCAATAGGACAGGATACCTTTGAAGCTTTCTTT. The chain uses TRBV6-5 and TRBJ1-1, with 7 bases lining up with TRBD1. This CDR3 is 16 amino acids long. With 0 bases clipped from V and 7 bases from J, the junction kept 11 bases outside the gene matches. Germline lookup yields CDR1 MNHEY and CDR2 SVGAGI.

This chain links TRBV20-1 with TRBJ2-1; the D is unclear. V was pared by 6 bases and J by 10 bases, with 13 bases between. The CDR3 spans 11 residues. CDR1 and CDR2 from the germline V gene are DFQATT and SNEGSKA (reference sequence). The CDR3 reads CSAIESREQFF. The CDR3 region has the DNA TGCAGTGCCATAGAGAGTAGGGAGCAGTTCTTC.

The CDR3 sequence: CASSPQGFRTDTQYF. CDR3 sequence (DNA): TGTGCCAGCAGTCCCCAAGGTTTTCGCACAGATACGCAGTATTTT. The chain is built from TRBV6-6 and TRBJ2-3; no clear D gene. Germline V lookup: CDR1 MNHNY, CDR2 SVGAGI (reference sequence). V was trimmed by 5 bases and J by 1 base, leaving 13 bases between them. This CDR3 comprises 15 residues.

V gene TRBV18 combines with J gene TRBJ1-4; a possible D gene is TRBD1 (6 bases). With 3 bases removed from V and 8 bases from J, the gap between germline ends came to 10 bases. This CDR3 has 13 residues. Per germline, CDR1 KGHSH and CDR2 LQKENI. The CDR3 sequence: CASSPPGEEKLFF. The DNA for the CDR3 is TGTGCCAGCTCACCTCCAGGGGAGGAAAAACTGTTTTTT.

The gene calls are TRBV11-2 and TRBJ1-2; D is unclear. The V end was cut by 5 bases, the J end by 2 bases, with 12 bases between. The CDR3 spans 14 residues. Germline CDR1 reads SGHAT; CDR2 reads FQNNGV. In DNA, the CDR3 is TGTGCCAGCAGCGCAGCGGGAGGAAACTATGGCTACACCTTC. The encoded protein is CASSAAGGNYGYTF.